This is a list of T cell receptor beta chains from one sample in a study of blood T cells in healthy people across ages. TCRdb ran MiXCR on the 5' RACE reads and lists one entry per CDR3 protein. The data show about 1.8 million distinct CDR3 sequences, about 50% seen once. The specimen sequenced was blood. Receptor source: a woman in her thirties or forties in good health. Both conserved end residues are part of each CDR3. D genes are given only for firm matches. The listing skips clone size in some rows; elsewhere it reads once, few, many or a size class.

TRBD1,TRBJ2-3,TRBV4-1,16,few,TGCGCCAGCAGCCAAGGGCTGGACAGGGGTACAGATACGCAGTATTTT,CASSQGLDRGTDTQYF
TRBD2,TRBJ2-5,TRBV6-6,14,few,TGTGCCAGCAGTTACCCGGGGGGGCTTGAGACCCAGTACTTC,CASSYPGGLETQYF
TRBD1,TRBJ1-5,TRBV20-1,17,few,TGCAGTGCTAGAGATTTGGGGACAGGGAGACGCAATCAGCCCCAGCATTTT,CSARDLGTGRRNQPQHF
-,TRBJ2-1,TRBV28,14,once,TGTGCCAGCAGTCAACAGGTAATGTCAAATGAGCAGTTCTTC,CASSQQVMSNEQFF
TRBD2,TRBJ2-7,TRBV10-3,13,few,TGTGCCATTGCTAGCGGGGGGGCTCGGGAGCAGTACTTC,CAIASGGAREQYF
TRBD2,TRBJ2-3,TRBV12-3/TRBV12-4,15,-,TGTGCCAGCAGTTTAAGGGCCGGGGGGGCCCTTACGCAGTATTTT,CASSLRAGGALTQYF
TRBD1,TRBJ2-3,TRBV6-6,16,few,TGTGCCAGCATTATCCCACACCAGGGGGTCACAGATACGCAGTATTTT,CASIIPHQGVTDTQYF
TRBD2,TRBJ2-5,TRBV4-2,15,-,TGTGCCAGCAGCCGCGGGACTAGCGGCTCGGAGACCCAGTACTTC,CASSRGTSGSETQYF
-,TRBJ1-6,TRBV12-3/TRBV12-4,14,-,TGTGCCAGCAGTCTGACAGTTGCGAATTCACCCCTCCACTTT,CASSLTVANSPLHF
TRBD1,TRBJ2-3,TRBV20-1,14,-,TGCAGTGCCGGGGACAGGGGGACTTCAGATACGCAGTATTTT,CSAGDRGTSDTQYF
TRBD2,TRBJ2-1,TRBV7-2,14,-,TGTGCCAGCAGCCCCCGGGGACTAGCGAATGAGCAGTTCTTC,CASSPRGLANEQFF
-,TRBJ1-2,TRBV4-2,15,-,TGTGCCAGCAGCCAAGATGTGGCAACGAACTATGGCTACACCTTC,CASSQDVATNYGYTF
-,TRBJ1-5,TRBV4-3,15,few,TGCGCCAGCAGCCAGACGGGAGGGGCGGGTCAGCCCCAGCATTTT,CASSQTGGAGQPQHF
-,TRBJ2-5,TRBV3-1,15,few,TGTGCCAGCAGCCCCGGGCCCAACTCGGGGGAGACCCAGTACTTC,CASSPGPNSGETQYF
-,TRBJ1-1,TRBV20-1,14,once,TGCAGTGCTAGAGATGGGGCTATGAACACTGAAGCTTTCTTT,CSARDGAMNTEAFF
TRBD1,TRBJ1-2,TRBV4-2,16,-,TGTGCCAGCAGCCAAGCGGCGGGACAGTATAACTATGGCTACACCTTC,CASSQAAGQYNYGYTF
TRBD1,TRBJ1-4,TRBV7-2,15,-,TGTGCCAGCAGCTTAATGGACAGGGCTAATGAAAAACTGTTTTTT,CASSLMDRANEKLFF
-,TRBJ2-7,TRBV27,14,-,TGTGCCAGCAGTTTGCATCCAAGCTCCTACGAGCAGTACTTC,CASSLHPSSYEQYF
-,TRBJ1-5,TRBV27,13,-,TGTGCCAGCAGTTTATTTAGCAATCAGCCCCAGCATTTT,CASSLFSNQPQHF
TRBD2,TRBJ2-5,TRBV12-3/TRBV12-4,15,-,TGTGCCAGCAGTACTAGCGGGGGGCGGGGGGAGACCCAGTACTTC,CASSTSGGRGETQYF
TRBD2,TRBJ2-7,TRBV5-1,16,-,TGCGCCAGCAGCTTGGCGGCTAGCGGGGGGCACTACGAGCAGTACTTC,CASSLAASGGHYEQYF
-,TRBJ1-2,TRBV6-5,12,-,TGTGCCAGCAGTAACTACCCAGGGAGCTACACCTTC,CASSNYPGSYTF